The 30 T cell receptor beta chains in this list originate from one sample, sequenced in a study of CD8+ T cells in alopecia areata. Treatment reported: oral pan-JAK inhibitor, 5-10 mg twice daily. Sequencing templates came from extracted RNA that was reverse transcribed into cDNA. The repertoire was sequenced with immunoSEQ multiplex PCR; TCRdb's copy has only in-frame clones and lacks some. Of 130,000 or so clones in the sample, over 60% were seen once. Sequencing used CD4+ T cells sorted from blood, obtained at week 4, from a patient treated with tofacitinib. Receptor source: a human donor with alopecia areata.

The gene calls are TRBV12-5 and TRBJ2-5, with D unclear. Deletions cut 1 base from V and 5 bases from J, with 2 bases between. The germline CDR1 and CDR2 sequences are LGHNT and FRNRAP. This CDR3 comprises 11 residues. DNA of the CDR3: TGTGCTAGTGGTTTGGGGGAGACCCAGTACTTC. Protein product: CASGLGETQYF.

The rearrangement links TRBV11-1 to TRBJ2-2; the match to TRBD2 covers 9 bases. Germline V CDR1 and CDR2: SGHAT, FQDESV (reference sequence). J lost 6 bases, V lost 8 bases, and 13 bases had no gene match. The CDR3 is 16 residues long. The CDR3 is CASSVDSGSFPGELFF. The CDR3 DNA follows: TGTGCCAGCTCTGTGGATAGCGGGAGCTTCCCCGGGGAGCTGTTTTTT.

The chain is built from TRBV29-1 and TRBJ1-2; 10 nucleotides agree with TRBD1. This CDR3 is 16 amino acids long. V lost 5 bases to trimming and J lost 4 bases; unmatched junction nucleotides: 13. CDR1 and CDR2 from the germline V gene are SQVTM and ANQGSEA. CDR3 nucleotides: TGCAGCGTTACCCTGGCGGACAGGGGGGATCGCTATGGCTACACCTTC. Translation gives CSVTLADRGDRYGYTF.

V gene TRBV7-8 combines with J gene TRBJ2-2; TRBD2 agrees at 9 bases. The CDR3 consists of 17 residues. After removal of 4 bases from V and 2 bases from J, the junction contained 8 bases not matched to a gene. The germline V gene encodes CDR1 SGHVS and CDR2 FQNEAQ. CDR3 DNA sequence: TGTGCCAGCAGCTCGAGATCTAGCGGGGCCAACACCGGGGAGCTGTTTTTT. Translation: CASSSRSSGANTGELFF.

This clone has a handful of counts. Different DNA sequences within this sample yield the same CDR3. The chain carries TRBV5-1 and TRBJ2-7; TRBD1 is a possible D gene (6 bases). Germline V gives CDR1 SGHRS, CDR2 YFSETQ. This CDR3 contains 12 residues. Trimming removed 5 bases from V and 4 bases from J, with 10 bases in between. The CDR3 spells CASSLQGYEQYF. The CDR3 DNA sequence: TGCGCCAGCAGTCTACAGGGTTACGAGCAGTACTTC. Together with reference TRBV5-1 and TRBJ2-7, the CDR3 gives the full variable domain: KAGVTQTPRYLIKTRGQQVTLSCSPISGHRSVSWYQQTPGQGLQFLFEYFSETQRNKGNFPGRFSGRQFSNSRSEMNVSTLELGDSALYLCASSLQGYEQYFGPGTRLTVT.

This chain links TRBV4-3 with TRBJ1-2, with 7 bases that match TRBD1. The CDR3 consists of 13 residues. Trimming took 3 bases from V and 7 from J; bases not matched to a gene: 5. The germline V gene encodes CDR1 LGHNA and CDR2 YSLEER. Here the CDR3 reads CASSHTTGAGYTF. The DNA of the CDR3 is TGCGCCAGCAGCCATACAACAGGGGCTGGCTACACCTTC.

The chain joins TRBV30 to TRBJ1-5; D unresolved. The CDR3 sequence is 14 residues long. Trimming took off 4 bases at V and 7 bases at J, with 17 bases between the two ends. Germline V gene lookup returns CDR1 GTSNPN and CDR2 SVGIG (reference sequence). The CDR3 bases are TGTGCCTGGAACTTAGGAGAGTTCCGGCAGCCCCAGCATTTT. Amino acids: CAWNLGEFRQPQHF.

This clone was observed a handful of times. This sequence joins TRBV29-1 and TRBJ2-5; D is uncertain. This CDR3 comprises 12 residues. V lost 3 bases, J lost 2 bases, and 7 bases lay in between. CDR1 SQVTM and CDR2 ANQGSEA come from the germline V gene. CDR3 in DNA: TGCAGCGTTGATTTCCAGCAAGAGACCCAGTACTTC. This codes for CSVDFQQETQYF.

As for this clone: Other nucleotide sequences from this sample produce the same CDR3. This sequence joins TRBV29-1 and TRBJ1-2; TRBD1 might be the D (5 bases). From germline, CDR1 is SQVTM and CDR2 ANQGSEA. The CDR3 has 11 residues. Trimming removed 6 bases at V and 4 bases at J, with 9 bases between. The CDR3 reads CSVGDSYGYTF. The CDR3 region has the DNA TGCAGCGTGGGAGACAGCTATGGCTACACCTTC.

The rearrangement joins TRBV13 to TRBJ1-2; no clear D. This CDR3 region has 16 residues. From germline, CDR1 is PRHDT and CDR2 FYEKMQ (reference sequence). V lost 5 bases, J lost 8 bases, and 24 bases lay in between. CDR3 region: CASSARVGVLGRGYTF. The CDR3 DNA is TGTGCCAGCAGCGCGCGGGTTGGAGTGCTAGGAAGGGGCTACACCTTC.

V gene TRBV30 combines with J gene TRBJ1-1; D uncertain. The CDR3 runs to 11 residues. Trimming pared 4 bases from V and 2 bases from J, leaving 5 bases between. CDR1 GTSNPN and CDR2 SVGIG come from the germline V gene (reference sequence). The CDR3 sequence: CAWMGNTEAFF. DNA of the CDR3: TGTGCCTGGATGGGCAACACTGAAGCTTTCTTT.

The V and J genes are TRBV18 and TRBJ2-5; 10 bases fit TRBD2. V shed 3 bases, J shed 3 bases, and the junction held 7 bases outside the gene matches. The CDR3 covers 16 residues. Looked up from germline, CDR1 is KGHSH and CDR2 is LQKENI. The chain's CDR3 is CASSPLVAGGEETQYF. CDR3 bases: TGTGCCAGCTCACCTCTTGTAGCGGGGGGAGAAGAGACCCAGTACTTC. Combining the CDR3 with reference TRBV18 and TRBJ2-5 gives the whole variable domain NAGVMQNPRHLVRRRGQEARLRCSPMKGHSHVYWYRQLPEEGLKFMVYLQKENIIDESGMPKERFSAEFPKEGPSILRIQQVVRGDSAAYFCASSPLVAGGEETQYFGPGTRLLVL.

This chain uses TRBV6-5 with TRBJ1-5; 10 positions agree with TRBD1. V shed 5 bases and J 7 bases; nucleotides not matched to a gene: 5. The V gene's germline CDR1 is MNHEY and CDR2 SVGAGI. CDR3 length equals 14 residues. CDR3: CASSGGTGDQPQHF. Here the CDR3 DNA reads TGTGCCAGCAGTGGCGGGACAGGGGACCAGCCCCAGCATTTT.

This clone was detected a few times. The CDR3 here is CASSSKNIQYF. Written as DNA, the CDR3 is TGTGCCAGCAGCTCTAAAAACATTCAGTACTTC. The genes are TRBV5-6 and TRBJ2-4; D remains unclear. V shed 3 bases and J shed 4 bases, with 2 bases lying between them. This CDR3 is built from 11 residues. Germline loops: CDR1 SGHDT, CDR2 YYEEEE.

In DNA, the CDR3 is TGTGCCAGCAGCTCAAACCCCCTAGCTACTGGGGCCAACGTCCTGACTTTC. It encodes CASSSNPLATGANVLTF. This chain uses TRBV7-9 with TRBJ2-6; tentatively, D is TRBD2 (5 bases). V was cut by 4 bases and J by 2 bases, with 15 bases left in between. This CDR3 is 17 amino acids long. The germline CDR1 and CDR2 sequences are SEHNR and FQNEAQ (reference sequence).

This chain links TRBV19 with TRBJ2-3, with D perhaps matching TRBD2 (7 bases). Looked up from germline, CDR1 is LNHDA and CDR2 is SQIVND (reference sequence). The CDR3 is 14 amino acids. Trimming stripped 6 bases from V and 6 bases from J, with 16 bases between. CDR3 residues: CASRARGGPDTQYF. In DNA, the CDR3 is TGTGCCAGTAGGGCCAGGGGAGGGCCGGATACGCAGTATTTT.

The V call is TRBV7-8, the J call TRBJ1-5, with D tentatively TRBD1 (5 bases). V was cut by 6 bases and J by 0 bases, with 9 bases left in between. The CDR3 runs 14 residues. The germline V gene has CDR1 SGHVS and CDR2 FQNEAQ. This CDR3 reads CASRAGTSNQPQHF. Here the CDR3 DNA reads TGTGCCAGCAGGGCGGGGACTAGCAATCAGCCCCAGCATTTT.

The chain is built from TRBV25-1 and TRBJ2-1; tentatively, D is TRBD1 (6 bases). V was shortened by 2 bases and J by 9 bases, with 11 bases between the two germline ends. Germline lookup yields CDR1 MGHDK and CDR2 SYGVNS. The CDR3 runs 13 residues. CDR3 sequence reads: CASSEGQRGEQFF. The DNA of the CDR3 is TGTGCCAGCAGTGAAGGACAGAGGGGTGAGCAGTTCTTC.

Note on this clone: This specimen includes other DNA sequences encoding the same CDR3. The rearrangement joins TRBV5-1 to TRBJ1-5; D not resolved. The germline CDR1 and CDR2 sequences are SGHRS and YFSETQ. Trimming took 0 bases from V and 3 from J, leaving 4 bases between them. The length of the CDR3 is 13 residues. The CDR3 loop reads CASSLGANQPQHF. As DNA, the CDR3 is TGCGCCAGCAGCTTGGGAGCCAATCAGCCCCAGCATTTT.

This chain joins TRBV4-1 and TRBJ2-1; D unresolved. The CDR3 runs 15 residues. Germline V gives CDR1 MGHRA, CDR2 YSYEKL. V shed 0 bases and J shed 7 bases, with 13 bases lying between them. Here the CDR3 reads CASSQDLAGWNEQFF. Here the CDR3 DNA reads TGCGCCAGCAGCCAAGATCTCGCAGGATGGAATGAGCAGTTCTTC.

V usage is TRBV29-1 and J usage is TRBJ2-2, with 8 bases identical to TRBD1. CDR1 and CDR2 from the germline V gene are SQVTM and ANQGSEA. CDR3 length: 14 residues. Trimming at V came to 4 bases and at J to 1 base, leaving 2 bases not matched to a gene. CDR3 region: CSVVGTGNTGELFF. CDR3 in DNA: TGCAGCGTTGTGGGGACAGGGAACACCGGGGAGCTGTTTTTT.

The V call is TRBV5-1, the J call TRBJ2-7; the match to TRBD2 covers 9 bases. This CDR3 is built from 15 residues. Per the germline V gene, CDR1 is SGHRS and CDR2 is YFSETQ. Losses at the gene ends were 4 bases for V and 0 bases for J; bases not matched to a gene: 5. CDR3 in amino acids: CASSASGTYSYEQYF. In nucleotides, the CDR3 is TGCGCCAGCAGCGCTAGCGGGACGTACTCCTACGAGCAGTACTTC.

This sequence joins TRBV7-2 and TRBJ1-5; D not resolved. The CDR3 has 14 amino acids. Per the germline V gene, CDR1 is SGHTA and CDR2 is FQGNSA. The V and J ends lost 1 base and 6 bases respectively, with 10 bases between them. The CDR3 bases are TGTGCCAGCAGCTTAGGGATACTCGGTCAGCCCCAGCATTTT. Translated, it gives CASSLGILGQPQHF.

V usage is TRBV20-1 and J usage is TRBJ2-5; perhaps TRBD1 as D (6 bases). Per the germline V gene, CDR1 is DFQATT and CDR2 is SNEGSKA (reference sequence). This CDR3 has 11 residues. The chain's CDR3 is CAGVGQETQYF. The DNA of the CDR3 is TGCGCAGGGGTGGGTCAAGAGACCCAGTACTTC.

This chain links TRBV7-2 with TRBJ2-7; the D call may be TRBD1 or TRBD2 (5 bases each). Germline-derived CDR1 and CDR2 are SGHTA and FQGNSA. This CDR3 is built from 15 residues. The V end was cut by 5 bases, the J end by 3 bases, with 17 bases between. CDR3 in amino acids: CASSPRDGMVYEQYF. CDR3 nucleotides: TGTGCCAGCAGCCCCCGGGACGGAATGGTCTACGAGCAGTACTTC. Combining the CDR3 with reference TRBV7-2 and TRBJ2-7 gives the whole variable domain GAGVSQSPSNKVTEKGKDVELRCDPISGHTALYWYRQSLGQGLEFLIYFQGNSAPDKSGLPSDRFSAERTGGSVSTLTIQRTQQEDSAVYLCASSPRDGMVYEQYFGPGTRLTVT.

Here the CDR3 reads CASSLGVGNTEAFF. CDR3 sequence (DNA): TGTGCCAGCAGTCTGGGAGTGGGAAACACTGAAGCTTTCTTT. The rearrangement joins TRBV6-5 to TRBJ1-1, with no clear D. Germline CDR1 and CDR2: MNHEY and SVGAGI. Trimming removed 5 bases at V and 2 bases at J, with 12 bases between. CDR3 length equals 14 residues.

The genes are TRBV5-1 and TRBJ1-1; 7 bases map to TRBD1. The CDR3 consists of 16 residues. V lost 0 bases to trimming and J lost 0 bases; unmatched junction nucleotides: 5. Germline V gene data show CDR1 as SGHRS and CDR2 as YFSETQ. The CDR3 is CASSLDPQGLNTEAFF. CDR3 nucleotides: TGCGCCAGCAGCTTGGACCCACAGGGGCTGAACACTGAAGCTTTCTTT.

This sequence joins TRBV4-2 and TRBJ1-3, with D uncertain. The V end was cut by 3 bases, the J end by 2 bases, with 8 bases between. The CDR3 contains 14 residues. From germline, CDR1 is LGHNA and CDR2 YNFKEQ. The CDR3 reads CASSHSQAGNTIYF. CDR3 sequence (DNA): TGTGCCAGCAGCCACTCCCAGGCTGGAAACACCATATATTTT.

The CDR3 coding sequence is TGTGCCAGTAGTAAAGGGACAGGGCGAAGAAATCAGCCCCAGCATTTT. Residues: CASSKGTGRRNQPQHF. The chain couples TRBV19 to TRBJ1-5; TRBD1 matches 9 bases. This CDR3 comprises 16 residues. The junction had 8 bases not matched to a gene; V was cut back by 4 bases and J by 4 bases. Germline values: CDR1 LNHDA, CDR2 SQIVND (reference sequence).

In this sample, this clone turned up a few times. The genes are TRBV11-1 and TRBJ2-1; no reliable D call. Germline assignment: CDR1 SGHAT and CDR2 FQDESV (reference sequence). This CDR3 contains 15 residues. V lost 2 bases and J 0 bases, leaving 8 bases between the germline ends. The CDR3 here is CASSLYLDSYNEQFF. CDR3 nucleotide sequence: TGTGCCAGCAGCTTATATCTCGACTCCTACAATGAGCAGTTCTTC.